This TCR beta chain appears in the sequencing data of a study of T cell responses to AZD1222 COVID-19 vaccine. The data were produced by immunoSEQ multiplex PCR, yet TCRdb's version contains in-frame clones alone and is incomplete. The profile covers around 99,000 clones, with roughly nine tenths appearing a single time and around 8% taken by the ten largest. On this clone itself: Its matching antigen is unknown.

Regarding the study as a whole: Receipt of two AZD1222 doses was followed by a rise in Spike-specific TCR breadth and depth.

Per germline, CDR1 LGHNA and CDR2 YNFKEQ. With V trimmed by 7 bases and J by 1 base, 7 bases remained unmatched. This CDR3 has 15 residues. The rearrangement joins TRBV4-2 to TRBJ1-1; 9 bases agree with TRBD1. The source was peripheral blood, collected 28 days after the second AZD1222 dose. This receptor was obtained from an adult who received the AZD1222 COVID-19 vaccine. The DNA of the CDR3 is TGTGCCAGCACCCCGGGGACAGGGAAGAACACTGAAGCTTTCTTT. It translates to CASTPGTGKNTEAFF.